This T cell receptor (beta chain) is from a study of identical twins. Study-wide results and limits: The more abundant beta clonotypes in cord blood had fewer insertions, and memory repertoires did not show this. Models came in too low on out-of-frame TCR alpha sharing in monozygotic twins.

There are 16 residues in the CDR3. V was cut by 1 base and J by 7 bases, with 17 bases left in between. Germline V lookup: CDR1 SGHTA, CDR2 FQGTGA. TCRdb passed the 5' RACE reads through MiXCR, listing each CDR3 protein once. This sample yields some 760,000 distinct CDR3 sequences, of which roughly 18% are seen a single time; around 12% belongs to the top ten. This clonotype was recorded many times. The antigen is not known. The same sample was also studied in work on T cells expressing NK-cell markers. That source notes: Only alpha-beta TCR T cells were sorted in several experiments, using an anti-gamma-delta TCR antibody.

Sequencing was carried out using PBMCs. This chain links TRBV7-3 with TRBJ2-1, with D perhaps TRBD2 (6 bases). The TCR originated in a young woman in good health. CDR3 in DNA: TGTGCCAGCAGCTTAAACTTGGGGGGAAGACTGAATGAGCAGTTCTTC. Protein: CASSLNLGGRLNEQFF.